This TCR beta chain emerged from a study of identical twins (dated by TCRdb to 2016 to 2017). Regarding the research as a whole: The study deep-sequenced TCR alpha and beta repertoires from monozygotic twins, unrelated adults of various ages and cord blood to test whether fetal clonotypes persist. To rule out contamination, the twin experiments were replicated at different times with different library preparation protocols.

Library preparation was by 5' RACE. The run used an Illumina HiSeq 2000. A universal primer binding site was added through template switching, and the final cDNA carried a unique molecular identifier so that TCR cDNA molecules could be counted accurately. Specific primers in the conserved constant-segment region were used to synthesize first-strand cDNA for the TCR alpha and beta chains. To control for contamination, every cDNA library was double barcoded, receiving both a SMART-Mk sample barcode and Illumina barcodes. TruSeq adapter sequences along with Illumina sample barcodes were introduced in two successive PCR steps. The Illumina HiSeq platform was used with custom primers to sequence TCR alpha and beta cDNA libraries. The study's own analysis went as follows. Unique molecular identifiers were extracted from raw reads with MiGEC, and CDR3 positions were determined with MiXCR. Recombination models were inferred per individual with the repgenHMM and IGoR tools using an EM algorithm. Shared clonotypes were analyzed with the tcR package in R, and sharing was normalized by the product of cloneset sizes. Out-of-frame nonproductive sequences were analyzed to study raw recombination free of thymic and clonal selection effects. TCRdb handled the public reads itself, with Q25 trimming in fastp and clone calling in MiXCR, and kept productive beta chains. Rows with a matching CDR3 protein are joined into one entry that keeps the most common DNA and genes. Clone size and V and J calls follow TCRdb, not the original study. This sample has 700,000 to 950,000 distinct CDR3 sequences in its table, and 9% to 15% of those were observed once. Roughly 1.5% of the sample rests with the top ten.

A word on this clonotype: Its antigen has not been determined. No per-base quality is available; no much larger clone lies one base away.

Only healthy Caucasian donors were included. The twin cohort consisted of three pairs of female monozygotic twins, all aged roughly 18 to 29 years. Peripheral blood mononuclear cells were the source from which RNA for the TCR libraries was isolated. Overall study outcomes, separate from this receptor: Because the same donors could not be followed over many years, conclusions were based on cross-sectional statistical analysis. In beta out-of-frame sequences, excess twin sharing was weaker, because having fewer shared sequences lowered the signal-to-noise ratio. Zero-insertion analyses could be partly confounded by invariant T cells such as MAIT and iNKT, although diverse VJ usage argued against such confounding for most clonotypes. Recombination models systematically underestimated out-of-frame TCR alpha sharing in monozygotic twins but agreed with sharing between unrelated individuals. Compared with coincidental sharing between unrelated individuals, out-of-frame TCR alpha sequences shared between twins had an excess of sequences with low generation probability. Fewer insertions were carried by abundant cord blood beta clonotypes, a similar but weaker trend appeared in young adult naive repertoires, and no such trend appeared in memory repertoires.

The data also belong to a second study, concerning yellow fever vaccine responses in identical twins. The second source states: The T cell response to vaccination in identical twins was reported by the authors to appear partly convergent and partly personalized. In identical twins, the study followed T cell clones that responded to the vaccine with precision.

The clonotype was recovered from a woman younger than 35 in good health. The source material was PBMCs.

The sequenced DNA: TGTGCCAGTTCTGAGCGGGAGGGCCGAACCACCGGGGAGCTGTTTTTT. Its protein reads: CASSEREGRTTGELFF. The chain couples TRBV12-3 or TRBV12-4 to TRBJ2-2, with 10 central nucleotides matching TRBD2. Clipping removes 9 bases from V and 4 bases from J, with 11 as the unmatched junction base count. Including the terminal cysteine and phenylalanine, the CDR3 comprises 16 residues. Only CDR3 DNA remains: 48 bases, in frame from the first base.